Presented here are 32 T cell receptor beta chains from one specimen sequenced in a study of graft-versus-host responses after intestinal transplantation. Generated by immunoSEQ multiplex PCR, the TCRdb table keeps only in-frame clones and is missing some. This table holds 19,000 or so clones, approximately 89% found once. Here the sequenced sample was PBMCs, taken just over 230 days after intestinal transplant. Every receptor here comes from a human patient who received an intestinal transplant, so some T cells may come from the graft donor.

The V call is TRBV6-1, the J call TRBJ1-5; possibly TRBD1 for D (6 bases). This CDR3 contains 13 residues. Germline loops: CDR1 MNHNS, CDR2 SASEGT. V was trimmed by 5 bases and J by 7 bases, leaving 12 bases between them. CDR3 residues: CASSYGQGQPQHF. The CDR3 DNA reads TGTGCCAGCAGTTATGGTCAGGGGCAGCCCCAGCATTTT.

The rearrangement links TRBV4-1 to TRBJ1-3; D ambiguous. CDR1 is MGHRA, CDR2 YSYEKL, per germline. This CDR3 has 12 amino acids. V lost 0 bases to trimming and J lost 5 bases, with 2 bases between them. The CDR3 protein is CASSQERNTIYF. DNA of the CDR3: TGCGCCAGCAGCCAAGAAAGAAACACCATATATTTT.

V is TRBV6-1 and J is TRBJ1-1; D uncertain. Trimming removed 10 bases at V and 4 bases at J, with 10 bases between. CDR3 length equals 11 residues. Germline V gene sequence: CDR1 MNHNS, CDR2 SASEGT. This chain's CDR3 is CATQGGTEAFF. CDR3 DNA: TGTGCCACACAAGGAGGCACTGAAGCTTTCTTT.

The V call is TRBV11-2, the J call TRBJ2-1; a possible D gene is TRBD2 (5 bases). Per germline, CDR1 SGHAT and CDR2 FQNNGV. The V and J ends lost 5 bases and 1 base respectively, with 15 bases between them. The CDR3 sequence is 16 residues long. Here the CDR3 DNA reads TGTGCCAGCAGCGGATCCCCCGGCGGGTCCTACAATGAGCAGTTCTTC. This codes for CASSGSPGGSYNEQFF.

V gene TRBV19 combines with J gene TRBJ1-6; 8 bases align to TRBD1. This CDR3 is built from 15 residues. CDR1 and CDR2 from the germline V gene are LNHDA and SQIVND (reference sequence). J gave up 9 bases and V 3 bases, and 7 bases lay outside the gene matches. DNA of the CDR3: TGTGCCAGTAGTATTTTGTCCCAGGGGGCTTCACCCCTCCACTTT. Translated: CASSILSQGASPLHF.

V is TRBV5-1 and J is TRBJ2-2, with a tentative D call TRBD2 (6 bases). V lost 0 bases, J lost 0 bases, and 9 bases lay in between. CDR3 size: 16 residues. Per the germline V gene, CDR1 is SGHRS and CDR2 is YFSETQ. DNA for the CDR3: TGCGCCAGCAGCTTGGGTGGAGGGGCGAACACCGGGGAGCTGTTTTTT. Residues: CASSLGGGANTGELFF.

This chain links TRBV5-6 with TRBJ2-7; no clear D gene. There are 12 residues in the CDR3. V was shortened by 1 base and J by 6 bases, with 8 bases between the two germline ends. The germline CDR1 and CDR2 sequences are SGHDT and YYEEEE. The CDR3 region is CASSLIPGEQYF. The CDR3 DNA is TGTGCCAGCAGCTTGATCCCCGGCGAGCAGTACTTC.

The V gene is TRBV7-9, the J gene TRBJ1-1; D remains unclear. V was cut by 8 bases and J by 4 bases, with 14 bases left in between. Per germline, CDR1 SEHNR and CDR2 FQNEAQ (reference sequence). This CDR3 spans 13 amino acids. The CDR3 loop reads CASGPRNGTEAFF. In DNA form, the CDR3 reads TGTGCCAGCGGTCCGCGGAACGGCACTGAAGCTTTCTTT.

The chain couples TRBV30 to TRBJ1-6; a possible D gene is TRBD1 (6 bases). Looked up from germline, CDR1 is GTSNPN and CDR2 is SVGIG (reference sequence). V was pared by 4 bases and J by 7 bases, with 11 bases between. The CDR3 runs 13 residues. The DNA for the CDR3 is TGTGCCTGGATTCAGGGGTTCAATTCACCCCTCCACTTT. It specifies CAWIQGFNSPLHF.

The chain has TRBV2 and TRBJ2-2, with D unresolved. Trimming removed 6 bases at V and 4 bases at J, with 9 bases between. Germline lookup yields CDR1 SNHLY and CDR2 FYNNEI. The CDR3 has 13 residues. CDR3 sequence (DNA): TGTGCCAGCAGGCAGAGATTCACCGGGGAGCTGTTTTTT. Translation: CASRQRFTGELFF.

CDR3 in amino acids: CASGSLQFF. The CDR3 nucleotides read TGTGCCAGCGGCTCGCTGCAGTTCTTC. The rearrangement links TRBV6-1 to TRBJ2-1; no reliable D call. CDR1 and CDR2 from the germline V gene are MNHNS and SASEGT. The CDR3 covers 9 residues. V was clipped by 8 bases and J by 12 bases, with 8 bases between them.

This clone was seen only once. The rearrangement joins TRBV6-5 to TRBJ2-7; 10 bases are a match to TRBD1. Germline V lookup: CDR1 MNHEY, CDR2 SVGAGI. J was trimmed by 5 bases and V by 5 bases; bases with no gene match: 9. This CDR3 has 15 residues. The CDR3 reads CASSKRTGGRDEQYF. The CDR3 DNA follows: TGTGCCAGCAGTAAGAGGACAGGGGGTAGGGACGAGCAGTACTTC.

This chain joins TRBV9 and TRBJ2-5, with 8 positions matching TRBD2. V lost 0 bases to trimming and J lost 5 bases; unmatched junction nucleotides: 6. The CDR3 length is 15 residues. In germline, CDR1 is SGDLS, CDR2 YYNGEE. The CDR3 nucleotides are TGTGCCAGCAGCGTAGCGGGGGGGCTCGTGGAGACCCAGTACTTC. Amino acid sequence: CASSVAGGLVETQYF.

The chain employs TRBV5-4 and TRBJ2-5, with D uncertain. V was shortened by 0 bases and J by 0 bases, with 3 bases between the two germline ends. CDR1 SGHNT and CDR2 YYREEE come from the germline V gene (reference sequence). This CDR3 has 13 amino acids. CDR3 protein: CASSLAHQETQYF. CDR3 nucleotides: TGTGCCAGCAGCTTGGCGCACCAAGAGACCCAGTACTTC. The full variable domain, with the rest looked up from reference TRBV5-4 and TRBJ2-5, is ETGVTQSPTHLIKTRGQQVTLRCSSQSGHNTVSWYQQALGQGPQFIFQYYREEENGRGNFPPRFSGLQFPNYSSELNVNALELDDSALYLCASSLAHQETQYFGPGTRLLVL.

The gene calls are TRBV10-3 and TRBJ2-3, with 12 bases aligning to TRBD1. The germline gives CDR1 ENHRY, CDR2 SYGVKD. There are 15 residues in the CDR3. V lost 5 bases, J lost 1 base, and 1 base stayed unmatched. The CDR3, as DNA: TGTGCCATCAGTCGGGACAGGGGGCGCACAGATACGCAGTATTTT. It translates to CAISRDRGRTDTQYF.

J is TRBJ2-1 and V is TRBV5-1; TRBD2 might be the D (5 bases). The ends were cut back, 2 bases at V and 10 bases at J, with 7 bases in the middle. Germline V CDR1 and CDR2: SGHRS, YFSETQ. This CDR3 is built from 11 residues. CDR3 protein: CASSFAGEQFF. As DNA, the CDR3 is TGCGCCAGCAGCTTCGCGGGCGAGCAGTTCTTC.

The CDR3 nucleotides are TGTGCCAGCAGTTTTACAGGGTTCGACTATGGCTACACCTTC. Translated: CASSFTGFDYGYTF. V usage is TRBV27 and J usage is TRBJ1-2; a weak D match, TRBD1 (6 bases). The length of the CDR3 is 14 residues. Looked up from germline, CDR1 is MNHEY and CDR2 is SMNVEV (reference sequence). With 3 bases removed from V and 3 bases from J, the gap between germline ends came to 11 bases.

The chain joins TRBV18 to TRBJ1-3; D is unresolved. This CDR3 contains 16 residues. Germline assignment: CDR1 KGHSH and CDR2 LQKENI. V lost 4 bases to trimming and J lost 0 bases, with 13 bases between them. CDR3 sequence (DNA): TGTGCCAGCTCACGAGTCGCCGGGGTCTCTGGAAACACCATATATTTT. This sequence encodes CASSRVAGVSGNTIYF.

A single count supports this clone. The genes are TRBV29-1 and TRBJ1-1; maybe TRBD1 (6 bases). Germline CDR1 SQVTM, CDR2 ANQGSEA. V lost 4 bases, J lost 4 bases, and 13 bases lay in between. The CDR3 totals 13 residues. CDR3 bases: TGCAGCGTTGGGCAATGGGGGGCCACTGAAGCTTTCTTT. Protein sequence: CSVGQWGATEAFF.

V gene TRBV5-1 combines with J gene TRBJ1-5; no clear D gene. The CDR3 is 14 residues long. The germline V and J ends were trimmed by 4 bases and 0 bases, with 8 bases remaining between them. Germline V gene data show CDR1 as SGHRS and CDR2 as YFSETQ. CDR3 DNA: TGCGCCAGCAGCCCTGACGGTAGCAATCAGCCCCAGCATTTT. Protein product: CASSPDGSNQPQHF.

The V call is TRBV7-3, the J call TRBJ2-1, with unresolved D. The germline V and J ends were trimmed by 10 bases and 9 bases, with 22 bases remaining between them. The CDR3 has 14 amino acids. Germline CDR1 and CDR2: SGHTA and FQGTGA. The CDR3, as DNA: TGTGCCAACGATACCGTAGAGTGCATAGGTGAGCAGTTCTTC. Protein sequence: CANDTVECIGEQFF.

The rearrangement joins TRBV2 to TRBJ2-1; 13 bases agree with TRBD2. The ends lost 6 bases at V and 9 bases at J; junction bases unmatched: 11. The CDR3 runs to 16 residues. Germline V gene sequence: CDR1 SNHLY, CDR2 FYNNEI. This CDR3 reads CASSRRGTSGVGEQFF. Written as DNA, the CDR3 is TGTGCCAGCAGCCGTCGAGGGACTAGCGGGGTGGGTGAGCAGTTCTTC.

The chain combines TRBV5-3 with TRBJ1-2; D gene unclear. TRBV5-3 belongs to the ORF category, with a function that is uncertain. The CDR3 runs 12 residues. Trimming stripped 1 base from V and 6 bases from J, with 7 bases between. CDR3 residues: CARSLRRDGYTF. In nucleotides, the CDR3 is TGTGCCAGAAGCTTGAGGCGGGATGGCTACACCTTC.

The V and J genes are TRBV5-1 and TRBJ1-4, with D tentatively TRBD1 (6 bases). CDR1 SGHRS and CDR2 YFSETQ come from the germline V gene. V was clipped by 0 bases and J by 6 bases, with 18 bases between them. The CDR3 runs to 17 residues. CDR3 in DNA: TGCGCCAGCAGCTTGGGTTCATTGGGGGCGTCCTATGAAAAACTGTTTTTT. Amino acids: CASSLGSLGASYEKLFF.

The V gene is TRBV6-6, the J gene TRBJ1-2; D remains unclear. The germline CDR1 and CDR2 sequences are MNHNY and SVGAGI (reference sequence). Trimming stripped 4 bases from V and 8 bases from J, with 20 bases between. This CDR3 spans 15 amino acids. The CDR3 protein is CASSLQMPGTYGYTF. DNA for the CDR3: TGTGCCAGCAGTTTACAAATGCCGGGAACATACGGCTACACCTTC.

This chain links TRBV11-2 with TRBJ2-7; TRBD2 is a possible D gene (6 bases). The germline V gene encodes CDR1 SGHAT and CDR2 FQNNGV. Deletions cut 3 bases from V and 2 bases from J, with 8 bases between. The CDR3 is made up of 13 amino acids. CDR3 loop: CASSFWGAYEQYF. CDR3 DNA sequence: TGTGCCAGCAGCTTCTGGGGGGCCTACGAGCAGTACTTC.

The gene calls are TRBV23-1 and TRBJ2-1; 10 bases agree with TRBD1. TRBV23-1 is known as an ORF, though its function is uncertain. The V segment lost 0 bases and the J segment 8 bases; nucleotides outside the gene matches: 10. The CDR3 runs 17 residues. The chain's CDR3 is CASSQSTRDRGGHEQFF. The CDR3 coding sequence is TGCGCCAGCAGTCAATCGACTCGGGACAGGGGAGGTCATGAGCAGTTCTTC.

This clone has more than one count but fewer than ten. The rearrangement uses TRBV5-8 and TRBJ1-1, with D hard to call. CDR3 length: 15 amino acids. Germline CDR1 SGHTS, CDR2 YDEGEE. The V end was cut by 0 bases, the J end by 4 bases, with 13 bases between. CDR3 amino acids: CASSLGPGLFTEAFF. CDR3 nucleotide sequence: TGTGCCAGCAGCTTGGGCCCCGGGTTGTTCACTGAAGCTTTCTTT. The complete variable domain, with remaining parts taken from reference TRBV5-8 and TRBJ1-1, reads EAGVTQSPTHLIKTRGQQATLRCSPISGHTSVYWYQQALGLGLQFLLWYDEGEERNRGNFPPRFSGRQFPNYSSELNVNALELEDSALYLCASSLGPGLFTEAFFGQGTRLTVV.

In its sample, this clone was seen once. V is TRBV9 and J is TRBJ2-2; 8 bases line up with TRBD1. Germline CDR1 reads SGDLS; CDR2 reads YYNGEE. The CDR3 totals 15 residues. The V and J ends lost 3 bases and 5 bases, in that order; junction bases with no gene match: 6. CDR3 region: CASSADRGSTGELFF. CDR3 sequence (DNA): TGTGCCAGCAGCGCTGACAGGGGATCGACCGGGGAGCTGTTTTTT.

This chain's CDR3 is CATGTSVTGELFF. Written as DNA, the CDR3 is TGTGCCACCGGGACTAGCGTCACCGGGGAGCTGTTTTTT. The chain employs TRBV19 and TRBJ2-2; 10 bases are shared with TRBD2. V was clipped by 10 bases and J by 4 bases; unmatched bases: 3. This CDR3 contains 13 residues. CDR1 LNHDA and CDR2 SQIVND come from the germline V gene (reference sequence).

J is TRBJ2-5 and V is TRBV18; no clear D. The J call may be wrong; the DNA end is better matched by TRBJ2-7. The CDR3 sequence is 15 residues long. Germline V gene lookup returns CDR1 KGHSH and CDR2 LQKENI. The CDR3 DNA sequence: TGTGCCAGCTCACCACCAGGAGTCTCCCTCTACGAGCAGTACTTC. Residues: CASSPPGVSLYEQYF.

This rearrangement joins TRBV5-5 to TRBJ2-5, with D perhaps matching TRBD1 (6 bases). V was cut by 0 bases and J by 5 bases, with 14 bases left in between. This CDR3 region has 15 residues. Germline V CDR1 and CDR2: SGHKS, YYEKEE (reference sequence). The CDR3: CASSLGQGISETQYF. The DNA of the CDR3 is TGTGCCAGCAGCTTGGGGCAGGGGATATCGGAGACCCAGTACTTC.